This passage covers 29 T cell receptor beta chains from one sample sequenced in a study of blood T cell repertoires in COVID-19. Profiled with immunoSEQ multiplex PCR; TCRdb holds only in-frame clones, not every one. The sample lists about 110,000 clones, less than 85% occurring once. The specimen was peripheral blood. The receptors were gathered from a woman aged 60 to 75 with acute or convalescent COVID-19.

The V and J genes are TRBV6-1 and TRBJ1-2; 9 nucleotides match TRBD1. The CDR3 has 16 amino acids. In germline, CDR1 is MNHNS, CDR2 SASEGT. V dropped 4 bases and J dropped 2; count of bases not matched to a gene: 8. CDR3 bases: TGTGCCAGCAGTGGCCTGGGACAGGGAAGAAACTATGGCTACACCTTC. Translation: CASSGLGQGRNYGYTF.

This chain uses TRBV10-3 with TRBJ2-7; 10 bases agree with TRBD2. CDR1 ENHRY and CDR2 SYGVKD come from the germline V gene. Trimming removed 7 bases from V and 6 bases from J; junction bases left unmatched: 9. The CDR3 has 14 amino acids. The CDR3 DNA is TGTGCCATCACCAGACTAGCGGGTGATACCGAGCAGTACTTC. As protein: CAITRLAGDTEQYF.

The genes are TRBV5-4 and TRBJ1-4, with 11 bases fitting TRBD1. V gave up 3 bases and J gave up 6 bases; unmatched junction bases: 7. This CDR3 contains 16 residues. The germline gives CDR1 SGHNT, CDR2 YYREEE (reference sequence). In DNA, the CDR3 is TGTGCCAGCAGCTCCGGGACAGGGGGGTCCGATGAAAAACTGTTTTTT. This translates into CASSSGTGGSDEKLFF.

The rearrangement uses TRBV4-3 and TRBJ2-3; D not resolved. The ends were cut back, 0 bases at V and 8 bases at J, with 9 bases in the middle. The CDR3 length is 13 residues. From germline, CDR1 is LGHNA and CDR2 YSLEER. CDR3 DNA sequence: TGCGCCAGCAGCCAAGATACTCAAGTTACGCAGTATTTT. Its translation: CASSQDTQVTQYF.

V and J are TRBV11-2 and TRBJ2-5; 13 bases align to TRBD2. CDR1 is SGHAT, CDR2 FQNNGV, per germline. J was trimmed by 7 bases and V by 6 bases; bases with no gene match: 8. The CDR3 spans 15 residues. CDR3: CASRRTSGGAGTQYF. The DNA for the CDR3 is TGTGCCAGCAGACGGACTAGCGGGGGAGCGGGGACCCAGTACTTC. The complete variable domain, with remaining parts taken from reference TRBV11-2 and TRBJ2-5, reads EAGVAQSPRYKIIEKRQSVAFWCNPISGHATLYWYQQILGQGPKLLIQFQNNGVVDDSQLPKDRFSAERLKGVDSTLKIQPAKLEDSAVYLCASRRTSGGAGTQYFGPGTRLLVL.

J is TRBJ1-2 and V is TRBV6-1; 9 bases map to TRBD1. V lost 2 bases and J lost 2; bases outside the gene matches: 6. The germline V gene encodes CDR1 MNHNS and CDR2 SASEGT. This CDR3 has 16 residues. This CDR3 is CASSETRGQGNYGYTF. For the CDR3, the DNA is TGTGCCAGCAGTGAAACTCGGGGACAGGGAAACTATGGCTACACCTTC.

The CDR3 bases are TGTGCCAGCAGTCCCAGGGACTCCTACACCGGGGAGCTGTTTTTT. It translates to CASSPRDSYTGELFF. The rearrangement joins TRBV28 to TRBJ2-2, with TRBD2 as a possible D gene (6 bases). CDR1 MDHEN and CDR2 SYDVKM come from the germline V gene. The CDR3 extends over 15 amino acids. Trimming left V 5 bases short and J 3 bases short, with 13 bases between.

The V gene is TRBV10-3, the J gene TRBJ2-1; D remains ambiguous. Germline loops: CDR1 ENHRY, CDR2 SYGVKD. V was cut by 9 bases and J by 9 bases, with 18 bases left in between. CDR3 length: 13 amino acids. CDR3 sequence reads: CAISLSNTAEQFF. Written as DNA, the CDR3 is TGTGCCATTTCCTTGTCTAACACAGCTGAGCAGTTCTTC.

V is TRBV2 and J is TRBJ1-4; perhaps TRBD1 as D (5 bases). Trimming shortened V by 8 bases and J by 7 bases, and 14 bases separated the two germline ends. Per germline, CDR1 SNHLY and CDR2 FYNNEI. The CDR3 contains 13 residues. CDR3 region: CASGARRFEKLFF. DNA of the CDR3: TGTGCCAGCGGGGCAAGGCGGTTTGAAAAACTGTTTTTT.

The chain joins TRBV3-1 (or the pseudogene TRBV3-2) to TRBJ1-2; no reliable D call. CDR1 and CDR2 (germline): LGHDT, YNNKEL (reference sequence). V lost 1 base to trimming and J lost 2 bases, with 11 bases between them. The CDR3 spans 15 residues. The CDR3 region has the DNA TGTGCCAGCAGCCAAGGGCCAGGTACCAACTATGGCTACACCTTC. It translates to CASSQGPGTNYGYTF.

CDR3 DNA sequence: TGTGCCAGCAGTCCAGAGGGGACAGGAACTAATGAAAAACTGTTTTTT. Encoded protein: CASSPEGTGTNEKLFF. The genes are TRBV28 and TRBJ1-4; TRBD1 agrees at 8 bases. This CDR3 is 16 amino acids long. Per the germline V gene, CDR1 is MDHEN and CDR2 is SYDVKM. J gave up 1 base and V 5 bases, and 6 bases lay outside the gene matches.

This clone was detected a few times. This rearrangement joins TRBV6-1 to TRBJ1-1; no reliable D call. Deletions cut 0 bases from V and 5 bases from J, with 7 bases between. Germline CDR1 MNHNS, CDR2 SASEGT. This CDR3 region has 13 residues. The CDR3 region has the DNA TGTGCCAGCAGTGAAGCCTTGAGGACTGAAGCTTTCTTT. Its translation is CASSEALRTEAFF.

This clone showed up just once. The chain recombines TRBV28 with TRBJ1-1; the D gene is possibly TRBD1 (5 bases). The CDR3 contains 10 residues. Trimming cost V 5 bases and J 9 bases, with 7 bases left between them. The germline V gene has CDR1 MDHEN and CDR2 SYDVKM. This CDR3 is CASSRGKAFF. In nucleotides, the CDR3 is TGTGCCAGCAGTAGGGGAAAAGCTTTCTTT.

The chain couples TRBV5-1 to TRBJ1-2, with unresolved D. The length of the CDR3 is 14 residues. V was pared by 4 bases and J by 2 bases, with 12 bases between. Germline CDR1 reads SGHRS; CDR2 reads YFSETQ. The CDR3 loop is CASSRDVGNYGYTF. In DNA form, the CDR3 reads TGCGCCAGCAGCCGAGATGTCGGGAACTATGGCTACACCTTC.

The CDR3: CASSQGDTRELFF. The CDR3 DNA reads as TGTGCCAGCAGCCAAGGGGACACCAGGGAACTGTTTTTT. This chain links TRBV3-1 (or the pseudogene TRBV3-2) with TRBJ1-4; D is possibly TRBD1 (6 bases). CDR1 and CDR2 from the germline V gene are LGHDT and YNNKEL (reference sequence). Trimming pared 1 base from V and 12 bases from J, leaving 12 bases between. This CDR3 has 13 residues.

V is TRBV3-1 (or the pseudogene TRBV3-2) and J is TRBJ2-3, with 11 bases identical to TRBD2. CDR1 is LGHDT and CDR2 is YNNKEL in the germline V gene (reference sequence). The CDR3 is 14 amino acids. V gave up 7 bases and J gave up 3 bases; unmatched junction bases: 3. The chain's CDR3 is CASKRLAGTDTQYF. Here the CDR3 DNA reads TGTGCCAGCAAACGACTAGCGGGGACAGATACGCAGTATTTT.

The chain carries TRBV2 and TRBJ2-6, with a tentative D call TRBD2 (5 bases). V was shortened by 7 bases and J by 3 bases, with 10 bases between the two germline ends. The CDR3 covers 14 residues. Per the germline V gene, CDR1 is SNHLY and CDR2 is FYNNEI. CDR3 in amino acids: CASNEGGGANVLTF. The CDR3 DNA sequence: TGTGCCAGCAACGAGGGTGGTGGGGCCAACGTCCTGACTTTC.

The rearrangement joins TRBV6-2 or TRBV6-3 to TRBJ1-6, with a weak D call TRBD1 (5 bases). Trimming stripped 4 bases from V and 3 bases from J, with 13 bases between. The CDR3 length is 16 residues. CDR1 and CDR2 from the germline V gene are MNHEY and SVGEGT. The CDR3 coding sequence is TGTGCCAGCAGTTCGAGAGCAGGGATCTATAATTCACCCCTCCACTTT. The encoded protein is CASSSRAGIYNSPLHF.

The V call is TRBV7-9, the J call TRBJ2-1; tentative D call: TRBD2 (6 bases). This CDR3 comprises 12 residues. V was trimmed by 1 base and J by 10 bases, leaving 8 bases between them. Germline values: CDR1 SEHNR, CDR2 FQNEAQ (reference sequence). The chain's CDR3 is CASSLGLAEQFF. DNA for the CDR3: TGTGCCAGCAGCTTAGGGCTAGCGGAGCAGTTCTTC.

Only a few counts were recorded for this clone. The chain carries TRBV4-3 and TRBJ2-3, with 9 bases identical to TRBD1. Losses at the gene ends were 0 bases for V and 4 bases for J; bases not matched to a gene: 5. In germline, CDR1 is LGHNA, CDR2 YSLEER. There are 16 residues in the CDR3. CDR3 DNA: TGCGCCAGCAGCCAAGAGGCGACAGGGGGAGCAGATACGCAGTATTTT. This encodes CASSQEATGGADTQYF.

The chain links TRBV28 to TRBJ1-5; D ambiguous. This CDR3 spans 16 amino acids. V was cut by 6 bases and J by 6 bases, with 21 bases left in between. Germline assignment: CDR1 MDHEN and CDR2 SYDVKM. CDR3 sequence reads: CASRPREGERVQPQHF. Written as DNA, the CDR3 is TGTGCCAGCAGGCCCCGGGAAGGCGAGCGGGTTCAGCCCCAGCATTTT. The variable domain in full, completed from reference TRBV28 and TRBJ1-5, reads DVKVTQSSRYLVKRTGEKVFLECVQDMDHENMFWYRQDPGLGLRLIYFSYDVKMKEKGDIPEGYSVSREKKERFSLILESASTNQTSMYLCASRPREGERVQPQHFGDGTRLSIL.

V usage is TRBV18 and J usage is TRBJ2-7; a possible D gene is TRBD2 (6 bases). The CDR3 totals 15 residues. V gave up 1 base and J gave up 5 bases, with 15 bases separating them. Germline assignment: CDR1 KGHSH and CDR2 LQKENI. Written as DNA, the CDR3 is TGTGCCAGCTCACCACTCTCAGGCGGGGCCCACGAGCAGTACTTC. Residues: CASSPLSGGAHEQYF.

A single count supports this clone. This chain uses TRBV6-5 with TRBJ2-1; the match to TRBD2 covers 9 bases. The V gene's germline CDR1 is MNHEY and CDR2 SVGAGI. The CDR3 has 15 amino acids. The V and J ends lost 8 bases and 2 bases, in that order; junction bases with no gene match: 7. The CDR3: CASGRGGTAYNEQFF. CDR3 in DNA: TGTGCCAGCGGGCGGGGGGGGACGGCCTACAATGAGCAGTTCTTC.

The chain uses TRBV30 and TRBJ2-3, with D possibly TRBD1 on 6 matching bases. Germline assignment: CDR1 GTSNPN and CDR2 SVGIG (reference sequence). This CDR3 comprises 14 residues. V was trimmed by 5 bases and J by 1 base, leaving 13 bases between them. CDR3 DNA sequence: TGTGCCTGGGTCCGGGGACAAGGCACAGATACGCAGTATTTT. Its translation: CAWVRGQGTDTQYF.

The chain employs TRBV4-1 and TRBJ1-2, with D perhaps TRBD1 (6 bases). This CDR3 spans 15 amino acids. Germline values: CDR1 MGHRA, CDR2 YSYEKL. The V end was cut by 3 bases, the J end by 2 bases, with 13 bases between. CDR3 in DNA: TGCGCCAGCAGCCAGGGCCTGGACAGAAACTATGGCTACACCTTC. Residues: CASSQGLDRNYGYTF.

CDR3 coding DNA: TGTGCCAGCAGTATCCTAAAGTTGGGACTGGGGGTCAGAGAAGCTTTCTTT. Protein product: CASSILKLGLGVREAFF. The chain joins TRBV2 to TRBJ1-1; perhaps TRBD1 as D (5 bases). Germline V gene sequence: CDR1 SNHLY, CDR2 FYNNEI. The V and J ends lost 5 bases and 8 bases respectively, with 27 bases between them. The CDR3 extends over 17 amino acids. The variable domain in full, completed from reference TRBV2 and TRBJ1-1, reads EPEVTQTPSHQVTQMGQEVILRCVPISNHLYFYWYRQILGQKVEFLVSFYNNEISEKSEIFDDQFSVERPDGSNFTLKIRSTKLEDSAMYFCASSILKLGLGVREAFFGQGTRLTVV.

The CDR3 sequence: CASSKEEPEFTGEQYF. Here the CDR3 DNA reads TGTGCCAGCAGCAAGGAGGAGCCAGAATTTACCGGGGAGCAGTACTTC. This sequence joins TRBV21-1 and TRBJ2-7; the DNA was not compared with TRBD2, the D call given in the table. TRBV21-1 is an annotated pseudogene. The CDR3 is 16 residues long.

The chain links TRBV5-3 to TRBJ2-7, with TRBD2 identical over 8 bases. TRBV5-3 is given ORF status, its function remaining uncertain. The CDR3 runs 15 residues. V lost 0 bases, J lost 3 bases, and 5 bases stayed unmatched. This CDR3 reads CARSLDSGGSYEQYF. The DNA of the CDR3 is TGTGCCAGAAGCTTGGACAGCGGGGGAAGCTACGAGCAGTACTTC.

This clone was seen a single time. The rearrangement joins TRBV27 to TRBJ2-7; perhaps TRBD1 as D (6 bases). This CDR3 is built from 14 residues. Germline CDR1 MNHEY, CDR2 SMNVEV (reference sequence). V was shortened by 5 bases and J by 3 bases, with 14 bases between the two germline ends. DNA of the CDR3: TGTGCCAGCAGTCCTCAGGGGAGCGGCTACGAGCAGTACTTC. Protein product: CASSPQGSGYEQYF.